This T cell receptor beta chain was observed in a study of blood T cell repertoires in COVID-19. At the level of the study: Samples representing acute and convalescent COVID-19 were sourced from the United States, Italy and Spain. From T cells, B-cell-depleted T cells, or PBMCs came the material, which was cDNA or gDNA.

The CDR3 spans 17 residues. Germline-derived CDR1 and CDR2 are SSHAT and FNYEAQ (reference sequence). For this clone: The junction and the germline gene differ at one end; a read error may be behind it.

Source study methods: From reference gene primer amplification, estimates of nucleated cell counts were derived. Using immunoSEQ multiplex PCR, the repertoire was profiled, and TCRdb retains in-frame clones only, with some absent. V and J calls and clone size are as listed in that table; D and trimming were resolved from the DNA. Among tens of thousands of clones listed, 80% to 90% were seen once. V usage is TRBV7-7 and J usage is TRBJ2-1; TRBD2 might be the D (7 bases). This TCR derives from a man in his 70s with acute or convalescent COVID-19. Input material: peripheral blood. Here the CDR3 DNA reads TGTGCTAGCAGCAAAGGGGGGGGCATAGGTAGAAACAATGAGCAGTTCTTC. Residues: CASSKGGGIGRNNEQFF.